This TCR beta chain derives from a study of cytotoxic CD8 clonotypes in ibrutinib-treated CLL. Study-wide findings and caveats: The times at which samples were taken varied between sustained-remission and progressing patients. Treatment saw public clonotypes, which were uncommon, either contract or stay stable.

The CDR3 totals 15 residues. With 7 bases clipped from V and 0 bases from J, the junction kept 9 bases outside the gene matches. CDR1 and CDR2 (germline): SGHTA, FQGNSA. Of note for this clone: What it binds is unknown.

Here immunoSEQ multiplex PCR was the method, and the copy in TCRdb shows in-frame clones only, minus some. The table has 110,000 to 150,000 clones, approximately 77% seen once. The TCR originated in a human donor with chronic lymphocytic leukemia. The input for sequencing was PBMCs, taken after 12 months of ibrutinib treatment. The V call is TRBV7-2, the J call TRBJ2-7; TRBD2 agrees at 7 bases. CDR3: CASIHGGGNSYEQYF. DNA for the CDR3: TGTGCCAGCATCCATGGGGGGGGTAACTCCTACGAGCAGTACTTC.